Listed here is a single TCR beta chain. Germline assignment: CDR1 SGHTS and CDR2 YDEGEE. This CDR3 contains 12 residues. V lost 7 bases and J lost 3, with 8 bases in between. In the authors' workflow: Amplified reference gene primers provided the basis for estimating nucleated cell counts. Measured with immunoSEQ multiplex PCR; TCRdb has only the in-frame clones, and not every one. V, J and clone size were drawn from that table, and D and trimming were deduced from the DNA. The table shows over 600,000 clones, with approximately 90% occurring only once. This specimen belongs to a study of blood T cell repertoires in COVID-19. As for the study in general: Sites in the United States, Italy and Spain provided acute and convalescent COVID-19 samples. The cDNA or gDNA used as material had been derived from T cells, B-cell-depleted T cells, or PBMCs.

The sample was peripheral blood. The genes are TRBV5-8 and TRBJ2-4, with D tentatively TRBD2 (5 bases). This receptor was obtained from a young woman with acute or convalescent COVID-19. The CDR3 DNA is TGTGCCAGCTGTCGGGGCAAAAACATTCAGTACTTC. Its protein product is CASCRGKNIQYF.